These 10 T cell receptor beta chains originate from one sample sequenced in a study of shared clonotypes between healthy human individuals. Repertoires were generated with immunoSEQ multiplex PCR, while TCRdb's copy carries only in-frame clones and drops some. The sample holds some 790,000 clones, around 70% seen once. Sequenced sample: memory CD4+ T cells sorted from blood. Subset specified: CD45RA-negative fraction. The receptors originated from a woman aged 25 to 39 in good health.

The rearrangement links TRBV14 to TRBJ2-3; possibly TRBD1 or TRBD2 for D (5 bases each). The germline V gene has CDR1 SGHDN and CDR2 FVKESK. V dropped 4 bases and J dropped 3 bases, with 17 bases sitting between them. CDR3 length equals 16 residues. The chain's CDR3 is CASSLGGSVLTDTQYF. The CDR3 coding sequence is TGTGCCAGCAGCCTTGGGGGTAGCGTCTTGACAGATACGCAGTATTTT.

This chain uses TRBV11-2 with TRBJ1-2, with no clear D. CDR3 size: 13 residues. Germline values: CDR1 SGHAT, CDR2 FQNNGV. Trimming took off 0 bases at V and 3 bases at J, with 5 bases between the two ends. CDR3 residues: CASSLDSDYGYTF. The CDR3 nucleotides are TGTGCCAGCAGCTTAGACTCGGACTATGGCTACACCTTC. The full variable domain, rest sourced from reference TRBV11-2 and TRBJ1-2, is EAGVAQSPRYKIIEKRQSVAFWCNPISGHATLYWYQQILGQGPKLLIQFQNNGVVDDSQLPKDRFSAERLKGVDSTLKIQPAKLEDSAVYLCASSLDSDYGYTFGSGTRLTVV.

The rearrangement links TRBV7-3 to TRBJ2-1, with D possibly being TRBD1 or TRBD2 (5 bases each). The V gene's germline CDR1 is SGHTA and CDR2 FQGTGA. The CDR3 extends over 14 amino acids. V was shortened by 3 bases and J by 5 bases, with 11 bases between the two germline ends. CDR3 in amino acids: CASSFRDGHNEQFF. The CDR3 DNA follows: TGTGCCAGCAGCTTTCGGGACGGCCACAATGAGCAGTTCTTC.

The chain carries TRBV28 and TRBJ2-7; tentative D call: TRBD2 (6 bases). Trimming stripped 2 bases from V and 2 bases from J, with 16 bases between. The CDR3 consists of 16 residues. The germline gives CDR1 MDHEN, CDR2 SYDVKM. The CDR3 DNA follows: TGTGCCAGCAGTTTAAACATCCCGGGAGCTCCCTACGAGCAGTACTTC. It specifies CASSLNIPGAPYEQYF.

Only one count was recorded for this clone. CDR3 sequence (DNA): TGTGCCAGCAGTTACGGTGCTAGCGGGACGAACGAGCAGTACTTC. It codes for CASSYGASGTNEQYF. The chain has TRBV6-5 and TRBJ2-7, with 9 bases identical to TRBD2. CDR1 and CDR2 (germline): MNHEY, SVGAGI. The CDR3 contains 15 residues. V was pared by 2 bases and J by 5 bases, with 7 bases of the junction left unmatched.

This clone occurred a few times. The V gene is TRBV15, the J gene TRBJ2-3; D unclear. Deletions cut 5 bases from V and 2 bases from J, with 8 bases between. CDR1 and CDR2 (germline): LNHNV, YYDKDF (reference sequence). CDR3 length: 13 amino acids. CDR3 bases: TGTGCCACCAGCGGGGTTAACACAGATACGCAGTATTTT. This translates into CATSGVNTDTQYF.

The chain employs TRBV6-6 and TRBJ1-5, with 7 positions matching TRBD1. This CDR3 is built from 13 residues. The V segment lost 7 bases and the J segment 5 bases; nucleotides outside the gene matches: 5. Germline CDR1 is MNHNY and CDR2 is SVGAGI (reference sequence). CDR3 coding DNA: TGTGCCAGCAACTCCAGGGGGGATCAGCCCCAGCATTTT. As protein: CASNSRGDQPQHF.

This clone was counted ten times or more. Distinct nucleotide sequences in the sample also encode this CDR3. V gene TRBV7-9 combines with J gene TRBJ1-2, with D unclear. This CDR3 is 14 amino acids long. Germline V gene sequence: CDR1 SEHNR, CDR2 FQNEAQ (reference sequence). V dropped 1 base and J dropped 5 bases, with 11 bases sitting between them. The CDR3 protein is CASSLETPSYGYTF. The CDR3 nucleotides are TGTGCCAGCAGCTTAGAGACACCTTCTTATGGCTACACCTTC.

This sequence joins TRBV5-1 and TRBJ2-5; 8 bases are a match to TRBD1. CDR1 and CDR2 (germline): SGHRS, YFSETQ. V was pared by 0 bases and J by 2 bases, with 3 bases of the junction left unmatched. The CDR3 length is 15 residues. This CDR3 reads CASSLEWTGQETQYF. As DNA, the CDR3 is TGCGCCAGCAGCTTGGAATGGACAGGGCAAGAGACCCAGTACTTC.

The rearrangement links TRBV2 to TRBJ2-6, with D perhaps matching TRBD1 (6 bases). From germline, CDR1 is SNHLY and CDR2 FYNNEI. This CDR3 spans 16 amino acids. The V gene lost 5 bases and the J gene lost 3 bases, with 14 bases spanning the gap. As DNA, the CDR3 is TGTGCCAGCAGTAGACAACAGGGTCTTGGGGCCAACGTCCTGACTTTC. Its translation: CASSRQQGLGANVLTF.